These 25 T cell receptor beta chains share one sample of origin, sequenced in a study of T cell changes during pregnancy in multiple sclerosis. Assay: immunoSEQ multiplex PCR; the TCRdb copy retains only in-frame clones and omits some. The sample yields 80,000 to 100,000 clones, 75% to 95% seen once. The sequencing used peripheral blood, collected after pregnancy. These receptors all stem from a female donor in good health, enrolled as a control in a pregnancy study.

This chain joins TRBV14 and TRBJ1-1; D remains ambiguous. This CDR3 is 12 amino acids long. From germline, CDR1 is SGHDN and CDR2 FVKESK. Trimming took off 1 base at V and 10 bases at J, with 10 bases between the two ends. The CDR3 is CASSQGWSGAFF. CDR3 nucleotide sequence: TGTGCCAGCAGCCAAGGTTGGTCCGGAGCTTTCTTT.

This chain links TRBV7-2 with TRBJ1-2; 9 positions agree with TRBD1. V dropped 1 base and J dropped 7; count of bases not matched to a gene: 4. Germline CDR1 and CDR2: SGHTA and FQGNSA. The CDR3 is 14 residues long. The DNA of the CDR3 is TGTGCCAGCAGCTTAGTGGGGGGACAGGGTGGCTACACCTTC. This gives the protein CASSLVGGQGGYTF.

This chain connects TRBV6-5 to TRBJ1-1; no clear D gene. Germline values: CDR1 MNHEY, CDR2 SVGAGI. Trimming removed 10 bases from V and 3 bases from J, with 18 bases in between. The CDR3 is 14 amino acids. CDR3 coding DNA: TGTGCCACGAGAGGAGAATTGAGGGACACTGAAGCTTTCTTT. Amino acids: CATRGELRDTEAFF.

The V call is TRBV6-1, the J call TRBJ2-1; TRBD2 matches at 14 bases. Germline-derived CDR1 and CDR2 are MNHNS and SASEGT. The CDR3 has 20 amino acids. J gave up 2 bases and V 2 bases, and 11 bases lay outside the gene matches. CDR3 bases: TGTGCCAGCAGTGAACCCCTCGGACTAGCGGGGGGCCCTACCTACAATGAGCAGTTCTTC. This gives the protein CASSEPLGLAGGPTYNEQFF.

This chain links TRBV6-6 with TRBJ1-5; D is uncertain. This CDR3 contains 12 residues. Trimming removed 8 bases at V and 6 bases at J, with 11 bases between. The germline CDR1 and CDR2 sequences are MNHNY and SVGAGI (reference sequence). CDR3 DNA: TGTGCCAGCCTCAGTGGGCTTCAGCCCCAGCATTTT. Translated: CASLSGLQPQHF.

The CDR3 here is CAWSRGGAGELFF. The CDR3 nucleotides read TGTGCCTGGAGTAGGGGGGGCGCCGGGGAGCTGTTTTTT. The V call is TRBV30, the J call TRBJ2-2; TRBD2 might be the D (7 bases). CDR3 size: 13 residues. CDR1 and CDR2 from the germline V gene are GTSNPN and SVGIG (reference sequence). V was shortened by 2 bases and J by 6 bases, with 10 bases between the two germline ends.

V usage is TRBV5-6 and J usage is TRBJ1-5, with D unresolved. The germline gives CDR1 SGHDT, CDR2 YYEEEE. The CDR3 is 13 amino acids. V lost 4 bases to trimming and J lost 5 bases, with 10 bases between them. CDR3 in DNA: TGTGCCAGCAGCATAGGAGGGTATCAGCCCCAGCATTTT. Protein product: CASSIGGYQPQHF.

This clone was seen only once. The same CDR3 arises from other DNA sequences in this sample as well. This chain connects TRBV14 to TRBJ1-2; a possible D gene is TRBD1 (5 bases). The V and J ends lost 1 base and 10 bases respectively, with 19 bases between them. The CDR3 is made up of 15 amino acids. Germline V gene sequence: CDR1 SGHDN, CDR2 FVKESK. The DNA for the CDR3 is TGTGCCAGCAGCCAAGGACGGGGGGGTCTGGTTTACTACACCTTC. Protein sequence: CASSQGRGGLVYYTF.

The chain links TRBV6-1 to TRBJ2-5; TRBD2 matches at 7 bases. Germline assignment: CDR1 MNHNS and CDR2 SASEGT. The CDR3 has 17 residues. V was pared by 1 base and J by 1 base, with 9 bases of the junction left unmatched. Written as DNA, the CDR3 is TGTGCCAGCAGTGAAGTACGTTCTAGCGGACCCCAAGAGACCCAGTACTTC. The encoded protein is CASSEVRSSGPQETQYF.

The V gene is TRBV6-5, the J gene TRBJ1-5, with D possibly being TRBD1 (6 bases). Germline CDR1 MNHEY, CDR2 SVGAGI. This CDR3 has 15 amino acids. V was trimmed by 0 bases and J by 4 bases, leaving 10 bases between them. The DNA for the CDR3 is TGTGCCAGCAGTTACTCGGGTACAGGGAATCAGCCCCAGCATTTT. It codes for CASSYSGTGNQPQHF.

The CDR3 DNA follows: TGTGCCAGCAGCCCCTTTCAGGGGGCGCAAATTTATGGCTACACCTTC. Protein: CASSPFQGAQIYGYTF. The rearrangement joins TRBV7-2 to TRBJ1-2, with TRBD1 matching over 8 bases. The CDR3 spans 16 residues. CDR1 and CDR2 from the germline V gene are SGHTA and FQGNSA. V lost 5 bases and J lost 5; bases outside the gene matches: 13.

The chain couples TRBV28 to TRBJ1-5, with D maybe TRBD1 (6 bases). This CDR3 has 14 amino acids. The germline CDR1 and CDR2 sequences are MDHEN and SYDVKM. Trimming took 7 bases from V and 6 from J, leaving 16 bases between them. As DNA, the CDR3 is TGTGCCAGCAACAGCGGGGGGCTAGGTCAGCCCCAGCATTTT. It is translated as CASNSGGLGQPQHF.

The chain couples TRBV28 to TRBJ2-1; 8 bases are shared with TRBD1. This CDR3 has 17 amino acids. The junction had 13 bases not matched to a gene; V was cut back by 6 bases and J by 3 bases. Germline V gives CDR1 MDHEN, CDR2 SYDVKM. The CDR3 region is CASSPIDRGLSYNEQFF. The CDR3 DNA is TGTGCCAGCAGCCCAATCGACAGGGGTTTAAGCTACAATGAGCAGTTCTTC.

V is TRBV6-5 and J is TRBJ1-2, with a tentative D call TRBD1 (5 bases). The V and J ends lost 0 bases and 5 bases respectively, with 13 bases between them. Germline lookup yields CDR1 MNHEY and CDR2 SVGAGI. The CDR3 spans 15 residues. This CDR3 reads CASSYSVQGSYGYTF. The CDR3 DNA sequence: TGTGCCAGCAGTTACTCAGTCCAGGGCTCATATGGCTACACCTTC.

The V and J genes are TRBV7-6 and TRBJ1-6; 10 positions match TRBD1. Germline values: CDR1 SGHVS, CDR2 FNYEAQ. The CDR3 length is 16 residues. The junction had 8 bases not matched to a gene; V was cut back by 5 bases and J by 7 bases. CDR3 coding DNA: TGTGCCAGCAGCGTCGACAGGGGGCTGGGGAATTCACCCCTCCACTTT. This codes for CASSVDRGLGNSPLHF.

The chain employs TRBV2 and TRBJ1-5; unclear D gene. Looked up from germline, CDR1 is SNHLY and CDR2 is FYNNEI. V was pared by 7 bases and J by 0 bases, with 16 bases between. CDR3 length: 16 residues. The CDR3 protein is CASTLRSAYSNQPQHF. DNA for the CDR3: TGTGCCAGCACCCTACGGAGTGCGTATAGCAATCAGCCCCAGCATTTT.

The rearrangement joins TRBV28 to TRBJ1-5; TRBD1 might be the D (5 bases). Trimming left V 8 bases short and J 4 bases short, with 21 bases between. The CDR3 is 16 amino acids. Germline CDR1 MDHEN, CDR2 SYDVKM. The CDR3 loop reads CASFKTEYLPNQPQHF. CDR3 sequence (DNA): TGTGCCAGCTTTAAGACAGAGTACCTCCCTAATCAGCCCCAGCATTTT. Drawing the rest from reference TRBV28 and TRBJ1-5, the complete variable domain is DVKVTQSSRYLVKRTGEKVFLECVQDMDHENMFWYRQDPGLGLRLIYFSYDVKMKEKGDIPEGYSVSREKKERFSLILESASTNQTSMYLCASFKTEYLPNQPQHFGDGTRLSIL.

The chain combines TRBV9 with TRBJ2-2; D might be TRBD2 (5 bases). The CDR3 totals 17 residues. The germline V gene has CDR1 SGDLS and CDR2 YYNGEE. Trimming cost V 0 bases and J 6 bases, with 18 bases left between them. CDR3 loop: CASSVARDITRPGELFF. The DNA for the CDR3 is TGTGCCAGCAGCGTAGCCCGGGATATTACTCGGCCCGGGGAGCTGTTTTTT. Looking up the rest from reference TRBV9 and TRBJ2-2 gives the full variable domain: DSGVTQTPKHLITATGQRVTLRCSPRSGDLSVYWYQQSLDQGLQFLIQYYNGEERAKGNILERFSAQQFPDLHSELNLSSLELGDSALYFCASSVARDITRPGELFFGEGSRLTVL.

This rearrangement joins TRBV6-1 to TRBJ1-1, with 7 bases aligning to TRBD1. This CDR3 has 11 amino acids. Germline V gene sequence: CDR1 MNHNS, CDR2 SASEGT. Trimming at V came to 3 bases and at J to 9 bases, leaving 1 base not matched to a gene. The CDR3 nucleotides are TGTGCCAGCAGTGAGGGACAGCAAGCTTTCTTT. Translating gives CASSEGQQAFF.

The J gene is TRBJ2-1, the V gene TRBV6-5; 8 positions match TRBD2. J was trimmed by 4 bases and V by 2 bases; bases with no gene match: 4. The germline gives CDR1 MNHEY, CDR2 SVGAGI. This CDR3 region has 15 residues. The CDR3 region is CASSYRSGGYNEQFF. The CDR3 DNA reads as TGTGCCAGCAGTTACAGGAGCGGGGGATACAATGAGCAGTTCTTC.

V usage is TRBV10-3 and J usage is TRBJ1-2; D might be TRBD1 (6 bases). V gave up 6 bases and J gave up 7 bases, with 15 bases separating them. The CDR3 has 13 amino acids. Germline values: CDR1 ENHRY, CDR2 SYGVKD. The DNA for the CDR3 is TGTGCCATCAGGGATCAGGGGCGGGCTGGCTACACCTTC. Translated: CAIRDQGRAGYTF.

V gene TRBV11-2 combines with J gene TRBJ1-2; 12 bases align to TRBD1. Per the germline V gene, CDR1 is SGHAT and CDR2 is FQNNGV. The junction had 7 bases not matched to a gene; V was cut back by 5 bases and J by 3 bases. The CDR3 totals 16 residues. The CDR3: CASSTGQGAIDYGYTF. The CDR3 DNA sequence: TGTGCCAGCAGCACGGGACAGGGGGCAATCGACTATGGCTACACCTTC.

J is TRBJ1-1 and V is TRBV4-3, with D perhaps TRBD1 (5 bases). The germline CDR1 and CDR2 sequences are LGHNA and YSLEER. The V end lost 4 bases, the J end lost 2 bases, and 11 bases lay between the germline ends. The CDR3 is 14 residues long. For the CDR3, the DNA is TGCGCCAGCAGCCTACAGGCGACTAACACTGAAGCTTTCTTT. Translation gives CASSLQATNTEAFF.

J is TRBJ1-1 and V is TRBV6-1; D unresolved. Trimming stripped 0 bases from V and 0 bases from J, with 11 bases between. Germline V gives CDR1 MNHNS, CDR2 SASEGT. The CDR3 contains 16 residues. CDR3 protein: CASSEASGAVNTEAFF. As DNA, the CDR3 is TGTGCCAGCAGTGAAGCGTCCGGTGCGGTGAACACTGAAGCTTTCTTT.

This sequence joins TRBV5-1 and TRBJ2-1; TRBD2 matches 8 bases. CDR1 and CDR2 (germline): SGHRS, YFSETQ. Trimming removed 4 bases from V and 8 bases from J; junction bases left unmatched: 11. CDR3 length equals 15 residues. This CDR3 is CASSPGGGGWDEQFF. In DNA form, the CDR3 reads TGCGCCAGCAGCCCTGGCGGCGGGGGGTGGGATGAGCAGTTCTTC.